Shown below are 32 T cell receptor beta chains from a single sample sequenced in a study of T cell changes during pregnancy in multiple sclerosis. Measured with immunoSEQ multiplex PCR; TCRdb has only the in-frame clones, and not every one. Of tens of thousands of clones listed, about 92% were seen once; the top ten hold approximately 0.39%. The material sequenced was CD4+ T cells from peripheral blood mononuclear cells, taken after pregnancy. The receptors were sampled from a female donor with multiple sclerosis, enrolled in a pregnancy study.

A single count supports this clone. The rearrangement links TRBV7-6 to TRBJ2-3; 16 bases fit TRBD2. Unmatched junction bases numbered 13, after V lost 4 bases and J lost 3 bases. In germline, CDR1 is SGHVS, CDR2 FNYEAQ. This CDR3 spans 20 amino acids. CDR3 bases: TGTGCCAGCAGCTCCGTGACCGGGACTAGCGGGAGGGTTTGGACAGATACGCAGTATTTT. As protein: CASSSVTGTSGRVWTDTQYF.

The V call is TRBV6-1, the J call TRBJ2-3; 8 nucleotides match TRBD1. This CDR3 is built from 15 residues. The V gene's germline CDR1 is MNHNS and CDR2 SASEGT. The V gene end was trimmed by 7 bases and the J gene end by 6 bases; junction bases not matched to a gene: 12. The CDR3 nucleotides read TGTGCCAGCAAGACAGGGGTTGGTATGAGCGATACGCAGTATTTT. The encoded protein is CASKTGVGMSDTQYF.

The rearrangement uses TRBV10-1 and TRBJ2-3; TRBD2 aligns across 10 bases. From germline, CDR1 is WNHNN and CDR2 SYGVQD (reference sequence). This CDR3 has 13 amino acids. J lost 6 bases, V lost 7 bases, and 4 bases had no gene match. The CDR3 here is CASKGTSADTQYF. The CDR3 DNA follows: TGCGCCAGCAAGGGGACTAGCGCCGATACGCAGTATTTT.

The gene calls are TRBV18 and TRBJ1-6; TRBD1 might be the D (5 bases). The germline V gene encodes CDR1 KGHSH and CDR2 LQKENI. CDR3 size: 16 residues. V was pared by 3 bases and J by 7 bases, with 16 bases between. The CDR3 nucleotides read TGTGCCAGCTCACCTTACCGGGGCGGGGAGAATTCACCCCTCCACTTT. Its translation is CASSPYRGGENSPLHF.

The chain recombines TRBV2 with TRBJ1-1; no clear D. The CDR3 sequence is 14 residues long. Per germline, CDR1 SNHLY and CDR2 FYNNEI. With 6 bases removed from V and 1 base from J, the gap between germline ends came to 12 bases. CDR3 sequence reads: CASSAVEGNTEAFF. In DNA, the CDR3 is TGTGCCAGCAGCGCGGTAGAAGGGAACACTGAAGCTTTCTTT.

CDR3 DNA sequence: TGTGCCAGCAGTGAAGTTTACCGGAGAGCTTTCTTT. Its translation: CASSEVYRRAFF. The gene calls are TRBV6-1 and TRBJ1-1, with unresolved D. The CDR3 totals 12 residues. V was trimmed by 1 base and J by 10 bases, leaving 10 bases between them. Germline CDR1 reads MNHNS; CDR2 reads SASEGT.

This chain connects TRBV11-1 to TRBJ2-7, with 9 positions matching TRBD1. The CDR3 totals 18 residues. Unmatched junction bases numbered 17, after V lost 3 bases and J lost 5 bases. Germline CDR1 and CDR2: SGHAT and FQDESV (reference sequence). The CDR3 spells CASSLVRSKERDRDEQYF. The CDR3 DNA reads TGTGCCAGCAGCTTGGTTAGATCTAAGGAGAGGGACAGGGACGAGCAGTACTTC.

V gene TRBV10-3 combines with J gene TRBJ1-2; 8 bases agree with TRBD1. The CDR3 sequence is 15 residues long. Trimming took 8 bases from V and 6 from J; bases not matched to a gene: 14. Germline values: CDR1 ENHRY, CDR2 SYGVKD. CDR3 residues: CAILQGATPPHGYTF. The CDR3 DNA sequence: TGTGCCATCCTCCAGGGGGCAACCCCTCCTCATGGCTACACCTTC.

The chain links TRBV11-2 to TRBJ2-7, with D possibly matching TRBD2 (7 bases). The CDR3 has 17 amino acids. Germline values: CDR1 SGHAT, CDR2 FQNNGV. V lost 4 bases and J 3 bases, leaving 22 bases between the germline ends. In DNA, the CDR3 is TGTGCCAGCAGCTCCATAGGAAGGGGGGGCGCAAGCTACGAGCAGTACTTC. Amino acids: CASSSIGRGGASYEQYF.

The V call is TRBV7-2, the J call TRBJ2-7; TRBD2 aligns across 9 bases. CDR1 is SGHTA, CDR2 FQGNSA, per germline. The V and J ends lost 3 bases and 7 bases, in that order; junction bases with no gene match: 4. The CDR3 is 13 residues long. CDR3 nucleotide sequence: TGTGCCAGCAGCTTCGGACTAGCGAGGGAGCAGTACTTC. This gives the protein CASSFGLAREQYF.

In this sample, this clone turned up once. V and J are TRBV30 and TRBJ1-5; TRBD1 might be the D (5 bases). The V gene lost 0 bases and the J gene lost 5 bases, with 26 bases spanning the gap. The CDR3 totals 19 residues. CDR1 GTSNPN and CDR2 SVGIG come from the germline V gene (reference sequence). The CDR3 sequence: CAWSVFGRGSGWEYQPQHF. CDR3 DNA sequence: TGTGCCTGGAGTGTTTTTGGGAGGGGATCCGGCTGGGAGTATCAGCCCCAGCATTTT.

This clone was seen only once. V is TRBV12-5 and J is TRBJ2-2; D is uncertain. Germline CDR1 is LGHNT and CDR2 is FRNRAP. The germline V and J ends were trimmed by 1 base and 2 bases, with 8 bases remaining between them. This CDR3 is built from 15 residues. The CDR3 bases are TGTGCTAGTGGTTTGGGTCTAGTAAACACCGGGGAGCTGTTTTTT. This gives the protein CASGLGLVNTGELFF.

The genes are TRBV19 and TRBJ1-5, with D perhaps TRBD1 (6 bases). Deletions cut 3 bases from V and 4 bases from J, with 10 bases between. Germline CDR1 and CDR2: LNHDA and SQIVND (reference sequence). The CDR3 is 14 residues long. CDR3 sequence reads: CASSILQGNQPQHF. CDR3 bases: TGTGCCAGTAGTATCTTACAGGGTAATCAGCCCCAGCATTTT.

The gene calls are TRBV19 and TRBJ2-7, with TRBD2 identical over 7 bases. This CDR3 has 15 amino acids. The junction had 10 bases not matched to a gene; V was cut back by 5 bases and J by 3 bases. Germline CDR1 and CDR2: LNHDA and SQIVND (reference sequence). The CDR3, as DNA: TGTGCCAGTAGTCCACGGGGGGACGAAGGCTACGAGCAGTACTTC. Translating it yields CASSPRGDEGYEQYF.

Worth noting for this clone: Germline and junction disagree at one end, which may indicate a read error. The rearrangement links TRBV7-9 to TRBJ2-7, with 9 nucleotides matching TRBD1. The CDR3 sequence is 11 residues long. Germline CDR1 reads SEHNR; CDR2 reads FQNEAQ (reference sequence). CDR3 DNA: TGTGCCAGCAGCCCAGCGGGACAGGGTATCTTC. It specifies CASSPAGQGIF.

The genes are TRBV18 and TRBJ1-1; no firm D call. V was clipped by 3 bases and J by 2 bases, with 7 bases between them. Germline lookup yields CDR1 KGHSH and CDR2 LQKENI. The CDR3 is 13 amino acids. In DNA, the CDR3 is TGTGCCAGCTCACCGACTCCTAACACTGAAGCTTTCTTT. Amino acids: CASSPTPNTEAFF. Filled out from reference TRBV18 and TRBJ1-1, the complete variable domain reads NAGVMQNPRHLVRRRGQEARLRCSPMKGHSHVYWYRQLPEEGLKFMVYLQKENIIDESGMPKERFSAEFPKEGPSILRIQQVVRGDSAAYFCASSPTPNTEAFFGQGTRLTVV.

The chain uses TRBV7-6 and TRBJ2-2; D is undetermined. V was pared by 1 base and J by 0 bases, with 12 bases between. The CDR3 has 17 residues. Germline V gives CDR1 SGHVS, CDR2 FNYEAQ. CDR3 coding DNA: TGTGCCAGCAGCTTAGAATTGACCCTAGCGAACACCGGGGAGCTGTTTTTT. Protein product: CASSLELTLANTGELFF.

The V call is TRBV5-1, the J call TRBJ2-3; D may be TRBD2 (6 bases). V lost 4 bases, J lost 15 bases, and 15 bases lay in between. Germline V gene sequence: CDR1 SGHRS, CDR2 YFSETQ. The length of the CDR3 is 11 residues. CDR3 region: CASSGERVVYF. In DNA form, the CDR3 reads TGCGCCAGCAGCGGGGAGCGGGTGGTTTATTTT.

The chain employs TRBV7-2 and TRBJ1-5; D unclear. V lost 5 bases and J 6 bases, leaving 8 bases between the germline ends. The germline CDR1 and CDR2 sequences are SGHTA and FQGNSA. This CDR3 is 12 amino acids long. CDR3 amino acids: CASSLGVQPQHF. The CDR3, as DNA: TGTGCCAGCAGCCTCGGGGTTCAGCCCCAGCATTTT.

V gene TRBV7-9 combines with J gene TRBJ2-5; the match to TRBD1 covers 10 bases. Germline V gives CDR1 SEHNR, CDR2 FQNEAQ (reference sequence). This CDR3 contains 18 residues. V gave up 1 base and J gave up 4 bases; unmatched junction bases: 12. CDR3 nucleotides: TGTGCCAGCAGCTTAGGCTGGACAGGGGGTCGGGTTGGAGAGACCCAGTACTTC. Protein product: CASSLGWTGGRVGETQYF.

The V and J genes are TRBV2 and TRBJ2-5; D uncertain. Germline values: CDR1 SNHLY, CDR2 FYNNEI. The V end was cut by 6 bases, the J end by 7 bases, with 12 bases between. The CDR3 totals 12 residues. The CDR3 region has the DNA TGTGCCAGCAGGAACAACGCAGGGACCCAGTACTTC. Its protein is CASRNNAGTQYF.

J is TRBJ1-4 and V is TRBV12-5; TRBD1 agrees at 9 bases. J gave up 1 base and V 6 bases, and 3 bases lay outside the gene matches. The germline V gene has CDR1 LGHNT and CDR2 FRNRAP. The CDR3 extends over 15 amino acids. The CDR3, as DNA: TGTGCTAGTGGGCGGGGACAGGGAACTAATGAAAAACTGTTTTTT. Its protein product is CASGRGQGTNEKLFF. Full variable domain (missing parts from reference TRBV12-5 and TRBJ1-4): DARVTQTPRHKVTEMGQEVTMRCQPILGHNTVFWYRQTMMQGLELLAYFRNRAPLDDSGMPKDRFSAEMPDATLATLKIQPSEPRDSAVYFCASGRGQGTNEKLFFGSGTQLSVL.

The sample holds one count of this clone. The chain couples TRBV7-3 to TRBJ2-3; 8 bases line up with TRBD1. CDR3 size: 13 residues. The ends lost 4 bases at V and 9 bases at J; junction bases unmatched: 6. Germline CDR1 SGHTA, CDR2 FQGTGA. CDR3: CASSSNQGATQYF. As DNA, the CDR3 is TGTGCCAGCAGCTCCAACCAGGGGGCAACGCAGTATTTT.

This sequence joins TRBV6-5 and TRBJ2-5, with D unresolved. CDR3 length: 12 amino acids. Germline CDR1 MNHEY, CDR2 SVGAGI. The ends were cut back, 0 bases at V and 5 bases at J, with 4 bases in the middle. The DNA of the CDR3 is TGTGCCAGCAGTTACTCGGGCGAGACCCAGTACTTC. As protein: CASSYSGETQYF.

This rearrangement joins TRBV6-6 to TRBJ2-2, with 11 bases matching TRBD2. CDR1 and CDR2 (germline): MNHNY, SVGAGI (reference sequence). The CDR3 loop spans 14 amino acids. The J segment lost 5 bases and the V segment lost 7 bases, leaving 3 bases of the junction unmatched. The CDR3 nucleotides read TGTGCCAGCAAAATAGCGGGAGGGACCGGGGAGCTGTTTTTT. Translated, it gives CASKIAGGTGELFF.

Note on this clone: Mismatch with germline at one junction end may stem from a read error. The chain combines TRBV9 with TRBJ1-2; 7 bases map to TRBD1. CDR1 is SGDLS and CDR2 is YYNGEE in the germline V gene. This CDR3 is built from 13 residues. DNA of the CDR3: TGTGCCAGCAGCCCTCGGGACAGCGTCGGCTGCACCTTC. Encoded protein: CASSPRDSVGCTF. Variable domain in full (rest from reference TRBV9 and TRBJ1-2): DSGVTQTPKHLITATGQRVTLRCSPRSGDLSVYWYQQSLDQGLQFLIQYYNGEERAKGNILERFSAQQFPDLHSELNLSSLELGDSALYFCASSPRDSVGCTFGSGTRLTVV.

This chain uses TRBV2 with TRBJ1-1, with D perhaps matching TRBD1 (5 bases). CDR3 length equals 12 residues. The germline V gene encodes CDR1 SNHLY and CDR2 FYNNEI. The V gene lost 7 bases and the J gene lost 3 bases, with 9 bases spanning the gap. The CDR3 nucleotides are TGTGCCAGCAACACAGGTGACACTGAAGCTTTCTTT. It codes for CASNTGDTEAFF.

J is TRBJ1-3 and V is TRBV5-6; D is possibly TRBD1 (5 bases). This CDR3 is 15 amino acids long. CDR1 is SGHDT and CDR2 is YYEEEE in the germline V gene. Trimming removed 5 bases at V and 0 bases at J, with 12 bases between. CDR3 sequence reads: CASSDSTSSGNTIYF. CDR3 nucleotide sequence: TGTGCCAGCAGTGACAGCACGAGCTCTGGAAACACCATATATTTT.

This chain uses TRBV7-6 with TRBJ1-1; TRBD1 agrees at 12 bases. The CDR3 is 16 amino acids. With 4 bases clipped from V and 7 bases from J, the junction kept 10 bases outside the gene matches. In germline, CDR1 is SGHVS, CDR2 FNYEAQ. CDR3: CASSWPPGTGGDEAFF. The CDR3 DNA reads as TGTGCCAGCAGCTGGCCGCCCGGGACAGGGGGCGATGAAGCTTTCTTT.

The rearrangement links TRBV28 to TRBJ1-5; TRBD1 matches 9 bases. Germline CDR1 is MDHEN and CDR2 is SYDVKM. The CDR3 is made up of 16 amino acids. V was clipped by 4 bases and J by 2 bases; unmatched bases: 6. CDR3 amino acids: CASSSPQGAGNQPQHF. The CDR3 coding sequence is TGTGCCAGCAGTTCCCCACAGGGGGCGGGCAATCAGCCCCAGCATTTT.

The J gene is TRBJ2-3, the V gene TRBV4-2; 10 bases fit TRBD2. This CDR3 is 21 amino acids long. Per germline, CDR1 LGHNA and CDR2 YNFKEQ. V was clipped by 2 bases and J by 0 bases; unmatched bases: 17. DNA for the CDR3: TGTGCCAGCAGCCAAAAGTCGGCACTAGCGGGATCAGCGGGAAGCACAGATACGCAGTATTTT. Protein: CASSQKSALAGSAGSTDTQYF.

The chain joins TRBV7-9 to TRBJ1-2; perhaps TRBD1 as D (6 bases). Trimming left V 2 bases short and J 5 bases short, with 18 bases between. The CDR3 length is 16 residues. Germline V lookup: CDR1 SEHNR, CDR2 FQNEAQ (reference sequence). CDR3 residues: CASSLNPASGAYGYTF. As DNA, the CDR3 is TGTGCCAGCAGCTTAAACCCAGCGTCAGGGGCTTATGGCTACACCTTC.